This T cell receptor beta chain originates from a study of blood T cell repertoires in COVID-19 (dated by TCRdb to 2020 to 2021). Study-level background: Samples from collaborators originated in the United States, Italy and Spain and spanned both the acute and convalescent phases of COVID-19. Nearly every sample came with metadata listing a de-identified subject ID, COVID-19 status, age in years and sex. The samples were drawn from the first 160 participants of the ongoing ImmuneRACE study and from over 950 subjects provided by 6 global collaborators. Subjects who had been exposed to COVID-19, were actively infected with it, or had recovered from it provided the deeply sampled blood TCRbeta repertoires that made up the dataset. Where available, HLA class I and class II types were obtained from metadata supplied by the sample provider rather than from assay-based typing. The repertoires were made available in a free public database intended to serve as a resource for research on the immune response to SARS-CoV-2. The material from the prospective study consisted of cDNA or gDNA derived from T cells, B-cell-depleted T cells, or PBMCs. Results and caveats for the whole study, not just this receptor: The quantity of clinical and demographic metadata differed by source and by participant and was supplied without curation.

Whole blood was collected in K2EDTA tubes by collaborating institutions according to the institutions' own protocols. For TCRbeta analysis, collaborator samples were shipped as frozen whole blood, as isolated PBMCs, or as DNA extracted from either sample type. For this clone: The target of this receptor is not known. There are no base qualities to consult, and no much larger clone falls within one base.

The immunoSEQ Assay, a bias-controlled multiplex PCR, was used to amplify TCRbeta CDR3 regions from genomic DNA. As for the authors' bioinformatics: The number of nucleated cells in each sample was estimated by amplification of reference gene primers within the assay. To quantify the absolute abundance of each unique TCRbeta CDR3 rearrangement, sequence reads were collapsed and filtered. For each sample, productive Simpson clonality was calculated by taking the square root of Simpson's diversity index across productive rearrangements. Held by TCRdb, this immuneACCESS table contains in-frame sequences only and omits some clones. Under half of the omission traces to an unresolved V gene where checked; the cause of the rest is unknown. The DNA gave D and trimming, while V, J and clone size come from that table. The sample records fewer than 85,000 clones, around 90% of which are singletons. In total, the top ten clones hold around 1% of the sample.

The sequence came from a woman between 50 and 59 years old in a cohort sampled during active COVID-19. Sequencing used peripheral blood.

The bases are TGTGCCAGCAGCTTCGGGGGAGGGTACGAGCAGTACTTC. Translated, it gives CASSFGGGYEQYF. The sequence is built from TRBV11-2 and TRBJ2-7; 7 junctional bases match TRBD2. The germline V gene supplies CDR1 SGHAT and CDR2 FQNNGV. The CDR3 goes from the cysteine to the phenylalanine over 13 residues. The CDR3 DNA has 39 bases and is translated from base 1. The junction shows trimming of 3 bases on V and 4 bases on J, and the gene matches do not reach 3 bases of it.